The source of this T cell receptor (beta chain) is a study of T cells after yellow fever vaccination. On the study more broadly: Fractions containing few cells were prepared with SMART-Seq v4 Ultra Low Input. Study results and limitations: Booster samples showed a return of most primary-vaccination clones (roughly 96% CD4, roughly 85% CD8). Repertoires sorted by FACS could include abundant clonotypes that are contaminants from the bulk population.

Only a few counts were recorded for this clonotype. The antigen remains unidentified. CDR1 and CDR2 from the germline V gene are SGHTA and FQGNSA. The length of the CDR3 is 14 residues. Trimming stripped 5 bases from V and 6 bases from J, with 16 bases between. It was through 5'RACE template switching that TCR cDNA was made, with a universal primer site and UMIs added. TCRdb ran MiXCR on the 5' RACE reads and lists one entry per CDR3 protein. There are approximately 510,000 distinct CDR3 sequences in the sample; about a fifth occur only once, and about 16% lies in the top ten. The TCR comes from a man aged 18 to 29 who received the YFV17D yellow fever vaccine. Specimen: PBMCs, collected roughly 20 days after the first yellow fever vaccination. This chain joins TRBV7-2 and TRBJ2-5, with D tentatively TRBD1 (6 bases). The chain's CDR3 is CASSKTRGGQTQYF. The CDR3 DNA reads TGTGCCAGCAGCAAGACCAGGGGCGGACAGACCCAGTACTTC.